This T cell receptor beta chain was profiled in a study of blood T cell repertoires in COVID-19. Study background: From the United States, Italy and Spain came samples of acute and convalescent COVID-19. T cells, B-cell-depleted T cells, or PBMCs provided the cDNA or gDNA that served as material.

V gave up 7 bases and J gave up 6 bases, with 11 bases separating them. This CDR3 is built from 11 residues. Germline lookup yields CDR1 DFQATT and CDR2 SNEGSKA (reference sequence). How the authors handled the data: From reference gene primer amplification, estimates of nucleated cell counts were derived. TCRdb's copy holds only in-frame clones and misses some; the assay was immunoSEQ multiplex PCR. That table furnishes V, J and clone size, whereas the DNA furnished D and trimming. The data show approximately 150,000 clones, with about 80% seen just once and roughly 20% held by the top ten. The sample consisted of peripheral blood. This TCR derives from a woman older than 75 with acute or convalescent COVID-19. The rearrangement links TRBV20-1 to TRBJ2-3; D is undetermined. CDR3 bases: TGCAGTGTGGAGCCGAGGGATACGCAGTATTTT. Translating it yields CSVEPRDTQYF.